The rows below give T cell receptor beta chains drawn from one sample of a study of T cell repertoires in cytomegalovirus infection. Their cognate antigens are unknown. In TCRdb, the reads were re-called with MiXCR into one record per CDR3 protein. This table has some 920,000 distinct CDR3 sequences, around 29% appearing once. The specimen comprised cultured CD8+ T cells from PBMCs, sampled from culture after CMV antigen stimulation. Receptor source: a human donor in good health (CMV status not recorded). Some clones in this sample may be carry-over from other donors' samples. The CDR3 runs from the conserved cysteine through the conserved F or W. The D gene is left open where the match is weak. Rows give clone size only sometimes, using once, few, many, or a class for an expanded clone.

D gene,J gene,V gene,CDR3 length,clone size,CDR3 protein,CDR3 DNA
.,TRBJ2-2,TRBV4-1,17,.,CASSHPPGTINTGELFF,TGCGCCAGCAGCCACCCCCCCGGGACGATCAACACCGGGGAGCTGTTTTTT
TRBD1,TRBJ2-5,TRBV7-6,17,many,CASSSPRTGGAWETQYF,TGTGCCAGCAGCTCCCCCAGGACAGGGGGCGCTTGGGAGACCCAGTACTTC
.,TRBJ1-6,TRBV9,14,few,CASSVGLGDSPLHF,TGTGCCAGCAGCGTTGGGTTGGGGGATTCACCCCTCCACTTT
TRBD2,TRBJ2-2,TRBV12-3/TRBV12-4,14,.,CASSPIGGGGELFF,TGTGCCAGCAGTCCCATTGGCGGGGGCGGGGAGCTGTTTTTT
.,TRBJ2-7,TRBV7-2,13,.,CASSLQWDYEQYF,TGTGCCAGCAGCTTACAGTGGGACTACGAGCAGTACTTC
.,TRBJ2-1,TRBV27,14,.,CASSLWSGVNEQFF,TGTGCCAGCAGTTTATGGTCAGGGGTAAATGAGCAGTTCTTC
.,TRBJ2-3,TRBV4-1,13,.,CASTPQGTDTQYF,TGCGCCAGCACCCCGCAAGGCACAGATACGCAGTATTTT
TRBD1,TRBJ1-1,TRBV6-5,14,.,CASTTAGGDTEAFF,TGTGCCAGCACCACCGCAGGGGGGGACACTGAAGCTTTCTTT
.,TRBJ2-4,TRBV4-1,14,.,CASSQTGAKNIQYF,TGCGCCAGCAGCCAAACGGGGGCCAAAAACATTCAGTACTTC
TRBD1,TRBJ1-1,TRBV11-2,14,few,CASSTWAGTDEAFF,TGTGCCAGCAGCACATGGGCGGGGACAGATGAAGCTTTCTTT
.,TRBJ1-1,TRBV11-2,15,.,CASSLYTPRGTEAFF,TGTGCCAGCAGCTTATATACCCCACGGGGCACTGAAGCTTTCTTT
.,TRBJ1-1,TRBV19,17,.,CASSIDPGRPGDTEAFF,TGTGCCAGTAGTATAGATCCCGGCAGGCCCGGGGACACTGAAGCTTTCTTT
.,TRBJ1-1,TRBV6-2/TRBV6-3,18,.,CASSSVPWPIGVGTEAFF,TGTGCCAGCAGTTCGGTACCTTGGCCCATCGGGGTAGGCACTGAAGCTTTCTTT
.,TRBJ1-6,TRBV2,14,.,CALQGTSYNSPLHF,TGTGCGCTACAGGGTACCTCCTATAATTCACCCCTCCACTTT
.,TRBJ2-1,TRBV29-1,11,.,CSVETYNEQFF,TGCAGCGTTGAGACCTACAATGAGCAGTTCTTC
.,TRBJ2-5,TRBV10-3,15,.,CAISENWQNRETQYF,TGTGCCATCAGTGAGAACTGGCAGAACCGGGAGACCCAGTACTTC
TRBD1,TRBJ2-7,TRBV14,15,once,CASSQAGDRGYEQYF,TGTGCCAGCAGCCAAGCCGGGGACAGGGGGTACGAGCAGTACTTC
.,TRBJ2-1,TRBV19,13,.,CASSDDLYNEQFF,TGTGCCAGTAGTGATGACTTGTACAATGAGCAGTTCTTC
TRBD2,TRBJ2-2,TRBV7-9,17,many,CASSPPRGVVNSGELFF,TGTGCCAGCAGCCCCCCCCGGGGGGTCGTCAACTCCGGGGAGCTGTTTTTT
.,TRBJ1-1,TRBV7-2,16,many,CASSLPGSGGDTEAFF,TGTGCCAGCAGCTTACCAGGGAGTGGGGGGGATACTGAAGCTTTCTTT
.,TRBJ1-1,TRBV9,12,.,CASSHPSSEAFF,TGTGCCAGCAGTCACCCCAGTTCTGAAGCTTTCTTT
.,TRBJ1-5,TRBV4-1,15,.,CASSQGWAGGQPQHF,TGCGCCAGCAGCCAAGGATGGGCGGGGGGTCAGCCCCAGCATTTT
.,TRBJ1-3,TRBV5-1,12,.,CASQDVGNTIYF,TGTGCCAGCCAGGACGTCGGAAACACCATATATTTT
TRBD1,TRBJ2-2,TRBV7-7,15,many,CASSFGTGETGELFF,TGTGCTAGCAGCTTCGGGACAGGGGAAACCGGGGAGCTGTTTTTT
.,TRBJ2-1,TRBV6-1,16,few,CASTAREGSLYNEQFF,TGTGCCAGCACCGCCCGCGAGGGGTCCCTTTACAATGAGCAGTTCTTC
.,TRBJ2-5,TRBV27,14,.,CASSLPGNQETQYF,TGTGCCAGCAGTCTCCCGGGAAACCAAGAGACCCAGTACTTC
.,TRBJ1-5,TRBV5-6,14,few,CASSLITGNQPQHF,TGTGCCAGCAGCTTGATTACCGGCAATCAGCCCCAGCATTTT
.,TRBJ2-3,TRBV7-9,17,few,CASSLKARTTNTDTQYF,TGTGCCAGCAGCTTAAAAGCGCGGACAACCAACACAGATACGCAGTATTTT
.,TRBJ1-2,TRBV6-5,16,.,CASSYSRSGGIYGYTF,TGTGCCAGCAGTTACTCGAGGTCAGGCGGCATCTATGGCTACACCTTC
TRBD2,TRBJ2-1,TRBV6-1,17,many,CASTWAGGPSPRNEQFF,TGTGCCAGCACCTGGGCGGGGGGGCCATCTCCTCGCAATGAGCAGTTCTTC